The rows below give T cell receptor beta chains drawn from one sample of a study of blood T cell repertoires in COVID-19. Assay: immunoSEQ multiplex PCR; the TCRdb copy retains only in-frame clones and omits some. The sample yields roughly 500,000 clones, nearly 90% seen once. Sequencing input: peripheral blood. These receptors all come from a man younger than 35 with COVID-19, enrolled during active disease. CDR3s include the opening cysteine and the closing phenylalanine or tryptophan. Clone size is given for some rows only: seen once, a few or many times, or a class if the clone is expanded.

clone size: -; V gene: TRBV19; J gene: TRBJ1-1; CDR3 protein: CASSRTRDTEAFF
clone size: -; V gene: TRBV5-1; J gene: TRBJ2-1; CDR3 protein: CASSQGLAGEEQFF
clone size: -; V gene: TRBV9; J gene: TRBJ2-1; CDR3 protein: CASSVEAGLALDEQFF
clone size: -; V gene: TRBV2; J gene: TRBJ1-3; CDR3 protein: CASSEIQGRGIGNTIYF
clone size: -; V gene: TRBV10-1; J gene: TRBJ2-7; CDR3 protein: CASSEFSGGDYEQYF
clone size: -; V gene: TRBV4-2; J gene: TRBJ2-3; CDR3 protein: CASSLDLGGGLRDTQYF
clone size: -; V gene: TRBV30; J gene: TRBJ2-3; CDR3 protein: CAWRRQGMADTQYF
clone size: -; V gene: TRBV6-5; J gene: TRBJ2-3; CDR3 protein: CASTTRGGGADTQYF
clone size: -; V gene: TRBV6-5; J gene: TRBJ2-7; CDR3 protein: CASLRPTGTGYEQYF
clone size: -; V gene: TRBV27; J gene: TRBJ2-1; CDR3 protein: CASSLTGNNEQFF
clone size: -; V gene: TRBV28; J gene: TRBJ2-2; CDR3 protein: CASSFDRANTGELFF
clone size: -; V gene: TRBV18; J gene: TRBJ2-2; CDR3 protein: CASSQIGSTGELFF
clone size: -; V gene: TRBV24-1; J gene: TRBJ1-5; CDR3 protein: CATSDTGQLNQPQHF
clone size: -; V gene: TRBV6-5; J gene: TRBJ1-5; CDR3 protein: CASYRSERRPQHF
clone size: once; V gene: TRBV2; J gene: TRBJ1-2; CDR3 protein: CASTNRQQGARGYTF